This T cell receptor beta chain originates from a study of Graves' ophthalmopathy and Graves' hyperthyroidism. Study findings and constraints: Detected in blood as well were most expanded thyroid clonotypes with frequency above 0.001.

This clonotype was detected many times. The target antigen is unknown. The CDR3 consists of 18 residues. Germline CDR1 and CDR2: SGHAT and FQNNGV. With V trimmed by 3 bases and J by 2 bases, 8 bases remained unmatched. CDR3 regions of TCR beta were amplified from RNA transcripts. The first-round RT-PCR employed HTBI primers together with the Qiagen OneStep RT-PCR kit. A multiplex PCR was then performed as the second round. TCRdb reprocessed the multiplex PCR reads with MiXCR, giving one entry per CDR3 protein. The sample lists more than 300,000 distinct CDR3 sequences, approximately 15% occurring once. Ophthalmopathy not arising within 18 months of follow-up defined hyperthyroidism as stable. No donor had other autoimmune disease, uncontrolled infection, pregnancy or lactation. As diagnostic evidence, clinical symptoms, serum thyroxine, TRAb, thyroid ultrasound and orbital computed tomography were relied upon.

This clonotype was sampled from a woman between 18 and 29 years old with stable Graves' hyperthyroidism. The sequenced material came from peripheral blood. The chain links TRBV11-2 to TRBJ2-5; 14 bases fit TRBD2. The CDR3 DNA is TGTGCCAGCAGCTTGACTAGCGGGGGGGCCCGGGGGCAAGAGACCCAGTACTTC. It encodes CASSLTSGGARGQETQYF.